The 7 T cell receptor beta chains presented below share a single source sample, sequenced in a study of T cells expressing NK-cell markers (dated by TCRdb to the early 2020s). The library relied on 5' RACE. Sequencing instrument: Illumina HiSeq 2000. TCRdb reprocessed the raw reads; every CDR3 protein sequence is a single record, and DNA is not supplied. The table of this sample itemizes about 450,000 distinct CDR3 sequences. The biggest ten clones account for 7.3% of the sample. The sample consisted of blood T cells: a sorted CD56 or NKG2C T cell subset, CD4+ or CD8+ T cells, or bulk PBMC T cells (not recorded which). The source of these receptors is a woman between 18 and 70 years old in good health.

The chain links TRBV2 to TRBJ1-5; TCRdb lists TRBD1, though no DNA is available to test this call. The CDR3 is 14 amino acids. Germline lookup yields CDR1 SNHLY and CDR2 FYNNEI. The CDR3 sequence is CASSVRGGNQPQHF.

This chain uses TRBV27 with TRBJ2-5; the TRBD1 assignment by TCRdb is unverifiable without DNA. CDR3 length: 15 residues. Germline CDR1 MNHEY, CDR2 SMNVEV (reference sequence). CDR3 protein: CASSAQTGGGETQYF.

The V call is TRBV7-2, the J call TRBJ2-1. The CDR3 has 16 residues. The germline V gene has CDR1 SGHTA and CDR2 FQGNSA. CDR3 amino acids: CASSLRLASWNNEQFF.

The chain carries TRBV7-2 and TRBJ2-7; lacking DNA, the TRBD1 call made by TCRdb goes unchecked. Germline V lookup: CDR1 SGHTA, CDR2 FQGNSA. This CDR3 is 14 amino acids long. CDR3 region: CASSLGQVLYEQYF.

The chain recombines TRBV6-2 or TRBV6-3 with TRBJ2-1. This CDR3 has 13 residues. CDR1 is MNHEY and CDR2 is SVGEGT in the germline V gene. Here the CDR3 reads CASSTRSYNEQFF.

This chain links TRBV7-2 with TRBJ2-5; TCRdb selects TRBD1, and the lack of DNA leaves this call unchecked. This CDR3 has 14 residues. The germline CDR1 and CDR2 sequences are SGHTA and FQGNSA. The CDR3 here is CASSDRGSQETQYF.

The rearrangement uses TRBV6-1 and TRBJ1-5; no DNA is available, so the TRBD1 call from TCRdb remains unchecked. CDR3 length: 15 amino acids. CDR1 and CDR2 (germline): MNHNS, SASEGT. CDR3 residues: CASIRGQGGNQPQHF.